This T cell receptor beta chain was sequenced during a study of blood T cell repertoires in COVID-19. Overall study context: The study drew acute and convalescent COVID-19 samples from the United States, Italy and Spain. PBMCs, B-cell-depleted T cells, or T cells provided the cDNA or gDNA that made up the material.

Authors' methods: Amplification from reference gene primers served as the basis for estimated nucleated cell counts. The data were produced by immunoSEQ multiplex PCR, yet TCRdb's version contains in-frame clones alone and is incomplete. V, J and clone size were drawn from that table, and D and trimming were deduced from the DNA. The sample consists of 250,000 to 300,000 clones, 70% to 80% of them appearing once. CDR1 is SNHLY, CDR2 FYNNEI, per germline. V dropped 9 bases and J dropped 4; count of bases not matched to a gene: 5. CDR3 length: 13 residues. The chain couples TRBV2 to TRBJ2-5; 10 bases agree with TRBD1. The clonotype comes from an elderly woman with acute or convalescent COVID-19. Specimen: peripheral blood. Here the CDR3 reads CARGTGDRETQYF. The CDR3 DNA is TGTGCCAGAGGGACAGGGGATCGAGAGACCCAGTACTTC.